This TCR beta chain originates from a study of PD-L1 blockade in urothelial cancer. Overall study: Men with urothelial cancer arising in the bladder made up most of the 29 patients. Previous chemotherapy exposure amounted to 0 to 3 regimens for patients. Study results and caveats: Better survival was predicted by below-median pretreatment blood TCR clonality.

Patients suffered from locally advanced or metastatic urothelial carcinoma. Libraries were prepared by immunoSEQ multiplex PCR; TCRdb keeps only in-frame clonotypes and omits some of them. The sample consists of under 40,000 clones, around nine tenths of them appearing once. This CDR3 comprises 16 residues. Trimming shortened V by 1 base and J by 3 bases, and 10 bases separated the two germline ends. Germline CDR1 is MNHEY and CDR2 is SVGAGI. Points on this clone: Its antigen remains unidentified.

The V gene is TRBV6-5, the J gene TRBJ1-6, with D possibly being TRBD1 (6 bases). The sequenced sample was PBMCs, obtained around atezolizumab (anti-PD-L1) treatment. This receptor was identified in a man aged 60 to 69 with urothelial cancer. The CDR3 region has the DNA TGTGCCAGCAGTTACTTGGGGGCCGACTATAATTCACCCCTCCACTTT. It encodes CASSYLGADYNSPLHF.